Listed here are 18 T cell receptor beta chains from one sample, sequenced in a study of T cell repertoires in cytomegalovirus infection. These receptors have no known antigen. A single record per CDR3 protein comes from TCRdb applying MiXCR to the reads. The data show some 900,000 distinct CDR3 sequences, 32% seen once. Material: cultured CD8+ T cells from PBMCs, obtained from culture after CMV antigen stimulation. The receptors stem from a human donor in good health (CMV status not recorded). Some clones in this sample may be carry-over from other donors' samples.

This clonotype was seen more than once but under ten times. V usage is TRBV2 and J usage is TRBJ2-5, with 7 bases identical to TRBD1. V was pared by 8 bases and J by 1 base, with 1 base of the junction left unmatched. Germline assignment: CDR1 SNHLY and CDR2 FYNNEI. The CDR3 is 12 residues long. The CDR3 reads CASWDSQETQYF. The DNA of the CDR3 is TGTGCCAGCTGGGACAGCCAAGAGACCCAGTACTTC.

The sample holds a few counts of this clonotype. This chain uses TRBV27 with TRBJ2-3; no clear D gene. Trimming cost V 5 bases and J 1 base, with 10 bases left between them. The CDR3 has 14 residues. Germline V gene sequence: CDR1 MNHEY, CDR2 SMNVEV (reference sequence). CDR3 bases: TGTGCCAGCAGTAAATACCCGGGCACAGATACGCAGTATTTT. It codes for CASSKYPGTDTQYF.

The V call is TRBV27, the J call TRBJ1-5, with 7 bases matching TRBD1. CDR1 is MNHEY, CDR2 SMNVEV, per germline (reference sequence). The CDR3 is 15 amino acids. Trimming cost V 4 bases and J 3 bases; bases outside gene matches: 6. CDR3 amino acids: CASSSNRGFNQPQHF. The CDR3 nucleotides read TGTGCCAGCAGTTCAAACAGGGGTTTCAATCAGCCCCAGCATTTT.

This clonotype was counted many times. V and J are TRBV7-6 and TRBJ2-7, with D uncertain. The CDR3 has 13 amino acids. V lost 3 bases to trimming and J lost 6 bases, with 12 bases between them. Germline V gene lookup returns CDR1 SGHVS and CDR2 FNYEAQ. The DNA for the CDR3 is TGTGCCAGCAGCTTTGGGTCGCTATCCGAGCAGTACTTC. Translated, it gives CASSFGSLSEQYF. Full variable domain (rest looked up from reference TRBV7-6 and TRBJ2-7): GAGVSQSPRYKVTKRGQDVALRCDPISGHVSLYWYRQALGQGPEFLTYFNYEAQQDKSGLPNDRFSAERPEGSISTLTIQRTEQRDSAMYRCASSFGSLSEQYFGPGTRLTVT.

The chain is built from TRBV29-1 and TRBJ2-1; 11 nucleotides line up with TRBD1. The CDR3 has 16 amino acids. Unmatched junction bases numbered 4, after V lost 1 base and J lost 2 bases. CDR1 and CDR2 from the germline V gene are SQVTM and ANQGSEA. CDR3 sequence (DNA): TGCAGCGTTGAAGGGCTGGGACAGGGGGCCTACAATGAGCAGTTCTTC. Its translation is CSVEGLGQGAYNEQFF.

This clonotype was recorded many times. The chain links TRBV6-2 or TRBV6-3 to TRBJ2-2; no firm D call. Trimming removed 2 bases from V and 4 bases from J, with 11 bases in between. The CDR3 sequence is 15 residues long. Germline CDR1 MNHEY, CDR2 SVGEGT. The CDR3 region is CASSYTSLGTGELFF. Written as DNA, the CDR3 is TGTGCCAGCAGTTACACCTCCTTGGGCACCGGGGAGCTGTTTTTT.

The rearrangement links TRBV2 to TRBJ2-3, with D unclear. V lost 7 bases, J lost 3 bases, and 8 bases lay in between. There are 12 residues in the CDR3. Germline CDR1 SNHLY, CDR2 FYNNEI. In DNA, the CDR3 is TGTGCCAGCATTGTGAAAACAGATACGCAGTATTTT. Residues: CASIVKTDTQYF.

The chain combines TRBV4-1 with TRBJ1-1; D unresolved. CDR3 length: 14 amino acids. The V end was cut by 5 bases, the J end by 1 base, with 11 bases between. CDR1 and CDR2 from the germline V gene are MGHRA and YSYEKL. CDR3 in amino acids: CASSVQEGNTEAFF. CDR3 bases: TGCGCCAGCAGCGTCCAGGAAGGGAACACTGAAGCTTTCTTT.

This clonotype was seen a handful of times. The rearrangement joins TRBV6-6 to TRBJ2-5; 11 bases fit TRBD2. CDR1 and CDR2 (germline): MNHNY, SVGAGI (reference sequence). The CDR3 has 16 residues. Unmatched junction bases numbered 9, after V lost 4 bases and J lost 5 bases. The CDR3, as DNA: TGTGCCAGCAGTTCGTCCCCTAGCGGGGGGTGGGAGACCCAGTACTTC. Its translation: CASSSSPSGGWETQYF.

The chain links TRBV2 to TRBJ2-7; maybe TRBD2 (5 bases). V lost 10 bases, J lost 4 bases, and 14 bases lay in between. The CDR3 contains 12 residues. Germline-derived CDR1 and CDR2 are SNHLY and FYNNEI. The CDR3, as DNA: TGTGCCATCTCCAAAGGGAGTTACGAGCAGTACGTC. This codes for CAISKGSYEQYV.

V gene TRBV19 combines with J gene TRBJ1-1, with 7 bases matching TRBD1. CDR3 size: 15 residues. Unmatched junction bases numbered 9, after V lost 7 bases and J lost 1 base. Germline CDR1 is LNHDA and CDR2 is SQIVND (reference sequence). CDR3 in DNA: TGTGCCAGTACCCCCGGGAGACAGGGGAACACTGAAGCTTTCTTT. Protein: CASTPGRQGNTEAFF.

The V gene is TRBV6-6, the J gene TRBJ2-4, with D tentatively TRBD1 or TRBD2 (6 bases each). Trimming shortened V by 2 bases and J by 0 bases, and 11 bases separated the two germline ends. The germline gives CDR1 MNHNY, CDR2 SVGAGI (reference sequence). This CDR3 region has 16 residues. The CDR3, as DNA: TGTGCCAGCAGTTACGGGGGGCCCTTAGCCAAAAACATTCAGTACTTC. Translating gives CASSYGGPLAKNIQYF.

In its sample, this clonotype was seen many times. The chain uses TRBV7-8 and TRBJ1-6; D call uncertain. CDR1 is SGHVS, CDR2 FQNEAQ, per germline. This CDR3 contains 15 residues. V lost 2 bases, J lost 4 bases, and 9 bases lay in between. CDR3 nucleotides: TGTGCCAGCAGCTTAAGAGACACTTATAATTCACCCCTCCACTTT. Translated: CASSLRDTYNSPLHF.

The genes are TRBV7-4 and TRBJ1-5; D not certain. Trimming cost V 3 bases and J 5 bases, with 11 bases left between them. CDR1 is SGHVT, CDR2 SQSDAQ, per germline. The CDR3 spans 14 residues. The CDR3 loop reads CASSLVGRDQPQHF. The CDR3 nucleotides are TGTGCCAGCAGCTTGGTAGGGAGGGATCAGCCCCAGCATTTT.

The gene calls are TRBV20-1 and TRBJ2-3; D gene unclear. V was clipped by 0 bases and J by 2 bases, with 12 bases between them. This CDR3 spans 15 amino acids. CDR1 DFQATT and CDR2 SNEGSKA come from the germline V gene (reference sequence). The CDR3: CSARDFGETTDTQYF. For the CDR3, the DNA is TGCAGTGCTAGAGATTTTGGTGAGACCACAGATACGCAGTATTTT.

This clonotype came up a few times. A much larger clone differs by one base, so this may be a read error. The rearrangement uses TRBV7-2 and TRBJ2-7; the D is unclear. The CDR3 totals 12 residues. Looked up from germline, CDR1 is SGHTA and CDR2 is FQGNSA. The CDR3 bases are TGTGCCAGCAGCTTCGCCCCCTACGTGCAGTACTTC. This encodes CASSFAPYVQYF.

There are many counts of this clonotype. V usage is TRBV7-9 and J usage is TRBJ1-2; the match to TRBD1 covers 7 bases. The CDR3 loop spans 14 amino acids. The J segment lost 2 bases and the V segment lost 5 bases, leaving 5 bases of the junction unmatched. Germline V lookup: CDR1 SEHNR, CDR2 FQNEAQ (reference sequence). CDR3 DNA sequence: TGTGCCAGCAGCCCTCGGACAGGCAACTATGGCTACACCTTC. Amino acid sequence: CASSPRTGNYGYTF.

About this clonotype itself: Sequence at one end of the junction differs from germline and may be a read error. The J gene is TRBJ2-3, the V gene TRBV7-6; D is tentatively TRBD1 or TRBD2 (5 bases each). The CDR3 covers 14 residues. Germline V gives CDR1 SGHVS, CDR2 FNYEAQ. CDR3 sequence: CANSPGPGRVTQYF. The CDR3 DNA reads as TGTGCCAACAGCCCCGGACCGGGACGAGTTACGCAGTATTTT.